This TCR beta chain came from a study of blood T cell repertoires in COVID-19. The cohort comprised adults aged 18 to 89 years residing in about two dozen US areas. CDR3 length: 12 amino acids. The V gene lost 4 bases and the J gene lost 3 bases, with 7 bases spanning the gap. Germline lookup yields CDR1 SGHTA and CDR2 FQGNSA. Profiling relied on immunoSEQ multiplex PCR, and the TCRdb table lists in-frame clones only, not all of them. Among 350,000 to 400,000 clones listed, around 89% were seen once. This chain links TRBV7-2 with TRBJ2-7, with D tentatively TRBD2 (5 bases). Sequenced sample: PBMCs or T cells enriched from blood (not recorded which). This clonotype was sampled from a woman between 18 and 29 years old who had recovered from COVID-19. The CDR3 region has the DNA TGTGCCAGCAGCTCGGGATACTACGAGCAGTACTTC. Translated, it gives CASSSGYYEQYF. The variable domain in full, completed from reference TRBV7-2 and TRBJ2-7, reads GAGVSQSPSNKVTEKGKDVELRCDPISGHTALYWYRQSLGQGLEFLIYFQGNSAPDKSGLPSDRFSAERTGGSVSTLTIQRTQQEDSAVYLCASSSGYYEQYFGPGTRLTVT.